The 3 T cell receptor beta chains below were found in one sample sequenced in a study of spatial heterogeneity in lung cancer. The antigens for these receptors are not known. Sample time point: sample taken at primary tumor resection. TCRdb recomputed calls from the 5' RACE reads with MiXCR, one row per CDR3 protein. The sample shows about 24,000 distinct CDR3 sequences, 8.8% of them seen only once. General study points: Tracking of tumor mutation counts was seen in expanded intratumoral alpha and beta TCR counts.

The material sequenced was lung tumor tissue, taken at surgery. The receptors here all came from a male donor with early-stage non-small cell lung cancer.

This clonotype was observed many times. The V gene is TRBV29-1, the J gene TRBJ1-1; the D gene is possibly TRBD1 (5 bases). V shed 5 bases and J shed 0 bases, with 7 bases lying between them. This CDR3 comprises 12 residues. Per germline, CDR1 SQVTM and CDR2 ANQGSEA. The CDR3, as DNA: TGCAGCGTTCGACAGATGAACACTGAAGCTTTCTTT. This codes for CSVRQMNTEAFF.

This chain connects TRBV5-1 to TRBJ2-6; D gene ambiguous. There are 15 residues in the CDR3. Deletions cut 0 bases from V and 0 bases from J, with 4 bases between. The germline V gene encodes CDR1 SGHRS and CDR2 YFSETQ. As DNA, the CDR3 is TGCGCCAGCAGCTTGGATCTCTCTGGGGCCAACGTCCTGACTTTC. Translation: CASSLDLSGANVLTF.

This clonotype was counted ten times or more. The chain combines TRBV12-3 or TRBV12-4 with TRBJ2-5, with D possibly matching TRBD2 (5 bases). CDR3 size: 13 residues. The V end was cut by 5 bases, the J end by 2 bases, with 9 bases between. The CDR3: CASSPGYQETQYF. DNA of the CDR3: TGTGCCAGCAGTCCGGGATATCAAGAGACCCAGTACTTC.